This is a list of T cell receptor beta chains from one sample in a study of cytomegalovirus exposure and HLA in healthy donors. The table came from immunoSEQ multiplex PCR; TCRdb's copy has only in-frame clones and leaves some out. The repertoire holds some 170,000 clones, with 75% to 85% as singletons. Sequencing used PBMCs. Every receptor here comes from a woman aged 55-69 years in good health and CMV-seropositive. The CDR3 runs from the conserved cysteine through the conserved F or W. Part of the rows lack a size; the others show once, few, many or a class for expanded clones.

j_call clone_size v_call cdr3_aa
TRBJ2-1 . TRBV5-1 CASSLAFVSYNEQFF
TRBJ2-2 . TRBV7-8 CASSPQWTGSRSDTGELFF
TRBJ1-1 . TRBV18 CASSETVNTEAFF
TRBJ1-4 . TRBV6-5 CASSSQTGYNEKLFF
TRBJ2-5 . TRBV5-4 CASSGGTIQETQYF
TRBJ1-1 . TRBV4-1 CASSQAGQGNTEAFF
TRBJ1-1 . TRBV4-1 CASSQGAIGNTEAFF
TRBJ2-6 few TRBV19 CASSDPGQGASGANVLTF
TRBJ2-5 . TRBV18 CASSPLGGYQETQYF
TRBJ1-2 . TRBV5-4 CASSQAVFNYGYTF
TRBJ2-3 . TRBV5-4 CASSWTGADTQYF
TRBJ1-6 . TRBV2 CASSRHRGQLGSYNSPLHF
TRBJ2-5 few TRBV18 CASSPQLADTSETQYF
TRBJ1-6 . TRBV2 CASSVDRGGNNSPLHF
TRBJ1-1 . TRBV18 CASSPGRGNTEAFF
TRBJ2-5 . TRBV15 CATSRARGTQETQYF
TRBJ1-2 few TRBV5-4 CASTKLNYGYTF
TRBJ1-3 . TRBV11-2 CASSMDNPGNTIYF
. once TRBV29-1 CSVDGTGGYEQYF
TRBJ1-5 . TRBV15 CATSPRERYQPQHF
TRBJ2-7 . TRBV19 CASSSTGAYEQYF
TRBJ2-2 few TRBV27 CASSSGTSGGFRIGELFF
TRBJ1-4 . TRBV27 CASSLVGGGEKLFF
TRBJ2-1 . TRBV5-6 CASSLGTSPYNEQFF
TRBJ2-7 . TRBV7-9 CASSFGSSYEQYF
TRBJ2-7 . TRBV30 CAWSARGQTYTYEQYF
TRBJ2-7 few TRBV15 CATSRELADYEQYF
TRBJ1-1 . TRBV9 CASSLPPAGTEAFF
TRBJ1-2 . TRBV21-1 CASSRQPGRGHGYTF
TRBJ1-5 . TRBV15 CATSSTGYEGPQHF
TRBJ2-7 . TRBV27 CASRQLPRASGSYEQYF
TRBJ2-3 . TRBV18 CASSPQQGADTQYF
TRBJ2-7 . TRBV19 CASSIISGTGRYEQYF
TRBJ2-5 . TRBV11-2 CASRPPGGLSETQYF
TRBJ1-4 few TRBV6-1 CASSDGGFNEKLFF
TRBJ2-2 . TRBV6-6 CASRPGYTGELFF
TRBJ2-7 . TRBV5-1 CASSFLGGSSGAGYEQYF
TRBJ2-2 few TRBV7-2 CASSLALVTGELFF
TRBJ1-2 . TRBV5-5 CASSSTGTGPYGYTF
TRBJ2-5 . TRBV10-3 CAISPGAGQGRQETQYF
TRBJ2-7 . TRBV7-2 CASSFGGHYEQYF
TRBJ2-7 . TRBV10-3 CAISVPPEGKYEQYF
TRBJ2-1 . TRBV27 CASRPWGGLAAPDNEQFF